This T cell receptor (beta chain) was identified during a study of T cell responses to AZD1222 COVID-19 vaccine. As for the study in general: Analysis merged second doses at about 4 or about 12 weeks.

The CDR3 spans 11 residues. Germline V gene lookup returns CDR1 LGHDT and CDR2 YNNKEL (reference sequence). V dropped 0 bases and J dropped 9 bases, with 3 bases sitting between them. Generated by immunoSEQ multiplex PCR, the TCRdb table keeps only in-frame clones and is missing some. The table has 45,000 to 60,000 clones, 80% to 90% seen once. This clone was detected only once. Its cognate antigen is unknown. The study, taken as a whole, reports: The reported proportion of spike-specific TCRs targeting unmutated variant regions was nearly half. Repertoires in all cases were sampled only once the peak T cell response had passed. White British people made up most donors, females outnumbered males, and clonal diversity was possibly underestimated.

The TCR comes from an adult in good health. The chain uses TRBV3-1 (or the pseudogene TRBV3-2) and TRBJ2-1; D is undetermined. Sample: peripheral blood, taken on day 0 of AZD1222 vaccination. The DNA for the CDR3 is TGTGCCAGCAGCCAAGATGGTGAGCAGTTCTTC. It codes for CASSQDGEQFF.